This T cell receptor beta chain was identified in a study of cytomegalovirus exposure and HLA in healthy donors. The PCR had 60 Vbeta and 13 Jbeta primers. This table comes from immunoSEQ multiplex PCR, and its TCRdb copy is limited to in-frame clones, with some not included. The profile shows roughly 99,000 clones, around 77% of them singletons. The germline V gene has CDR1 MGHRA and CDR2 YSYEKL. The CDR3 extends over 16 amino acids. Trimming took 4 bases from V and 4 from J, leaving 19 bases between them. The material sequenced was PBMCs. The chain links TRBV4-1 to TRBJ1-2; tentative D call: TRBD1 (5 bases). The sequence was collected from a young man in good health and CMV-seronegative. The CDR3 coding sequence is TGCGCCAGCAGCCCTCTGGGGCTCTCCGGCGGCTATGGCTACACCTTC. Translation gives CASSPLGLSGGYGYTF.